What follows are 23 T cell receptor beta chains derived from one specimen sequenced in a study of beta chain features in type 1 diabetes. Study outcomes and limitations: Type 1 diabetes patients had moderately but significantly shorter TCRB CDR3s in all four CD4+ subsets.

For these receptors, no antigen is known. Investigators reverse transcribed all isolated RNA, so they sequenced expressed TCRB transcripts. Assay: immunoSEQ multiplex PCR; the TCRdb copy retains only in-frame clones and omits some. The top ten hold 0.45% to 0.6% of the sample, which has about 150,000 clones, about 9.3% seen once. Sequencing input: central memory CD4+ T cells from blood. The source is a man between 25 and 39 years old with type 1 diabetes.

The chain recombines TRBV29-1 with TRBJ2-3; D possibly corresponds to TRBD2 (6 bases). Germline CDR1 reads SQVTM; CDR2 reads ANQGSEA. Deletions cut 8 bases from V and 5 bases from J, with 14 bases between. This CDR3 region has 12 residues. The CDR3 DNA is TGCAGCACGTCGACTAGAGGAGATACGCAGTATTTT. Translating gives CSTSTRGDTQYF.

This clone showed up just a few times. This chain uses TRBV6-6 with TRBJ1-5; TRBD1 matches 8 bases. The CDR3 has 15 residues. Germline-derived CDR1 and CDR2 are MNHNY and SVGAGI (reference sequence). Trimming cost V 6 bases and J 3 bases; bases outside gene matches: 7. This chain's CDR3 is CASSYGTGVNQPQHF. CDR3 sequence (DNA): TGTGCCAGCAGCTACGGGACAGGCGTCAATCAGCCCCAGCATTTT.

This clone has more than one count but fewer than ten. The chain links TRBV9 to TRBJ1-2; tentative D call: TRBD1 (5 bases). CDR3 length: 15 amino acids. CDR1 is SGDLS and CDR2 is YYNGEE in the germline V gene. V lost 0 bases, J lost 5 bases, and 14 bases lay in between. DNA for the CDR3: TGTGCCAGCAGCGTAGGGAACCCGACAGTTTATGGCTACACCTTC. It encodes CASSVGNPTVYGYTF.

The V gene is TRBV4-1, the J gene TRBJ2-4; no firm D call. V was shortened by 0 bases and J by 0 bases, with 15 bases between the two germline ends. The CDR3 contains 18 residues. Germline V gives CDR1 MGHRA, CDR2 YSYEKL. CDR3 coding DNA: TGCGCCAGCAGCCAAGATAAATACGCGGTTGGAGCCAAAAACATTCAGTACTTC. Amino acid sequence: CASSQDKYAVGAKNIQYF.

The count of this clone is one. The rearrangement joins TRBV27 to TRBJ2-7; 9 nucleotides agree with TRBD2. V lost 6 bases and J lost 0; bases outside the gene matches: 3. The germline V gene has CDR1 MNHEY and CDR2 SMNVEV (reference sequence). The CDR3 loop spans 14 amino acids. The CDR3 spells CASRRLADSYEQYF. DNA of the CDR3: TGTGCCAGCAGAAGACTAGCGGACTCCTACGAGCAGTACTTC.

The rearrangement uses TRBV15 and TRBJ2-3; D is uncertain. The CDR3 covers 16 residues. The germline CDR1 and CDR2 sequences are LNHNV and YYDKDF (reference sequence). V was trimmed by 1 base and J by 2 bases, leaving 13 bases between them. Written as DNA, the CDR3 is TGTGCCACCAGCAGAGTTAGTTTTTCCCTCACAGATACGCAGTATTTT. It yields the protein CATSRVSFSLTDTQYF.

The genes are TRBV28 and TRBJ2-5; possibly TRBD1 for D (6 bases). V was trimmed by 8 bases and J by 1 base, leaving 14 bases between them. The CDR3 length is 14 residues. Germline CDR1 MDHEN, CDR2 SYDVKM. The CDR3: CASLGTSPQETQYF. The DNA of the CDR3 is TGTGCCAGCCTGGGGACATCGCCCCAAGAGACCCAGTACTTC.

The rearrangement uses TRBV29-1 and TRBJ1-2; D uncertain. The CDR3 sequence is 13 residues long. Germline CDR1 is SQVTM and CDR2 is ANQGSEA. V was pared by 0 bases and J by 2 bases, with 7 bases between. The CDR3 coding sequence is TGCAGCGTTGAAGACAGTCTGAACTATGGCTACACCTTC. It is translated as CSVEDSLNYGYTF.

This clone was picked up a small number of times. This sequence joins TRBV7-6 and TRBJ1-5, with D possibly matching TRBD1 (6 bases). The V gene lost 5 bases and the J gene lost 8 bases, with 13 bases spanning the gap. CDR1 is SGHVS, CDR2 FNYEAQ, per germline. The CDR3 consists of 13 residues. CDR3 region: CASSARGGEPQHF. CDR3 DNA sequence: TGTGCCAGCAGCGCTAGGGGGGGGGAGCCCCAGCATTTT. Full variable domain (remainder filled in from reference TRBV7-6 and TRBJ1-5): GAGVSQSPRYKVTKRGQDVALRCDPISGHVSLYWYRQALGQGPEFLTYFNYEAQQDKSGLPNDRFSAERPEGSISTLTIQRTEQRDSAMYRCASSARGGEPQHFGDGTRLSIL.

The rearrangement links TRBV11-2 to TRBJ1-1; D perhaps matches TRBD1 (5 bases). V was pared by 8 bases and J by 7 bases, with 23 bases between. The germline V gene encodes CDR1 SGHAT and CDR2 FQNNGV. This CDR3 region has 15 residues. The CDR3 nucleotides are TGTGCCAGCGGCGGGGACCGGGCAGCTTTTGATGAAGCTTTCTTT. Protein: CASGGDRAAFDEAFF.

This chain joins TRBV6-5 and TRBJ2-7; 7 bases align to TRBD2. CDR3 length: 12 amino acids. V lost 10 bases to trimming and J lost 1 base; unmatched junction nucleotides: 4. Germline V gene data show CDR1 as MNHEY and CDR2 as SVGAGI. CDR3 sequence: CATASGSYEQYF. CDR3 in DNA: TGTGCCACCGCTAGCGGATCCTACGAGCAGTACTTC.

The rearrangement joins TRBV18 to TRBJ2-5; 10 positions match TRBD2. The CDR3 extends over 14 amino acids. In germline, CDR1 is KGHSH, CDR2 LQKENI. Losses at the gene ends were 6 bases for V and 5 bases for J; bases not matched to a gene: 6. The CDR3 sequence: CASSPSGRRETQYF. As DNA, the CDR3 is TGTGCCAGCTCCCCTAGCGGGAGAAGGGAGACCCAGTACTTC. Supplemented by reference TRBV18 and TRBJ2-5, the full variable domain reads NAGVMQNPRHLVRRRGQEARLRCSPMKGHSHVYWYRQLPEEGLKFMVYLQKENIIDESGMPKERFSAEFPKEGPSILRIQQVVRGDSAAYFCASSPSGRRETQYFGPGTRLLVL.

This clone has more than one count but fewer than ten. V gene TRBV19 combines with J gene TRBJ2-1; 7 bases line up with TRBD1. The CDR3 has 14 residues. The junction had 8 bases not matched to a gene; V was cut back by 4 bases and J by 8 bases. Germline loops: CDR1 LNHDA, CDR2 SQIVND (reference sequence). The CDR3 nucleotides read TGTGCCAGTAGTACGAGACAGGGCATGGATGAGCAGTTCTTC. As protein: CASSTRQGMDEQFF.

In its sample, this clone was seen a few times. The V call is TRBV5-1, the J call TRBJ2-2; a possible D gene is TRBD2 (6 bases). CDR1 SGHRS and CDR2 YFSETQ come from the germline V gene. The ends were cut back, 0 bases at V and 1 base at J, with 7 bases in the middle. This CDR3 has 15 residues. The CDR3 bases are TGCGCCAGCAGCTTGGGACTAGTGAACACCGGGGAGCTGTTTTTT. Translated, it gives CASSLGLVNTGELFF.

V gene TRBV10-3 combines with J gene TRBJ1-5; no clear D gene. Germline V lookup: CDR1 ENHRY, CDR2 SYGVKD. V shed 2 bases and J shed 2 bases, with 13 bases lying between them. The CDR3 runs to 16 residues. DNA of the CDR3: TGTGCCATCAGTGAGGGACGAGGAGGAGGCAATCAGCCCCAGCATTTT. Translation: CAISEGRGGGNQPQHF.

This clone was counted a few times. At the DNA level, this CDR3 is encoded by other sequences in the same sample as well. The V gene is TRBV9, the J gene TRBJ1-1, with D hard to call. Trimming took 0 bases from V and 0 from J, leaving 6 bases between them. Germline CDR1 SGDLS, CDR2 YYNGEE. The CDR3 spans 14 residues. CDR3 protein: CASSVAGMNTEAFF. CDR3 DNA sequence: TGTGCCAGCAGCGTAGCAGGAATGAACACTGAAGCTTTCTTT. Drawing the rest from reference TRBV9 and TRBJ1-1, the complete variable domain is DSGVTQTPKHLITATGQRVTLRCSPRSGDLSVYWYQQSLDQGLQFLIQYYNGEERAKGNILERFSAQQFPDLHSELNLSSLELGDSALYFCASSVAGMNTEAFFGQGTRLTVV.

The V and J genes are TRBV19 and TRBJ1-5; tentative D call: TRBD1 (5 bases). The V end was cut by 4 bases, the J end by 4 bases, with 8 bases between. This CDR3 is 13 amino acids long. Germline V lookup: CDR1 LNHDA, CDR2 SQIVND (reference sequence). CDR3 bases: TGTGCCAGTAGTACAGGGATTAATCAGCCCCAGCATTTT. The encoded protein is CASSTGINQPQHF.

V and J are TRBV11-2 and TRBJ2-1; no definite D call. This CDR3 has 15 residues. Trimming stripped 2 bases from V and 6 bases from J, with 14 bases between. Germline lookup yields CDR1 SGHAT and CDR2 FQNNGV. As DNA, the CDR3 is TGTGCCAGCAGCTTACTGGTTTCTAGACGCAATGAGCAGTTCTTC. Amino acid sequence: CASSLLVSRRNEQFF.

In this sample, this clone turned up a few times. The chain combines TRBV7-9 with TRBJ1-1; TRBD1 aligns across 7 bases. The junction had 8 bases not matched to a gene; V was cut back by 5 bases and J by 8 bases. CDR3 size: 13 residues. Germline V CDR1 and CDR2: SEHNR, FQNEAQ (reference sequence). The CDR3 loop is CASSDRLTGEAFF. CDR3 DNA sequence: TGTGCCAGCAGCGACCGATTGACAGGGGAAGCTTTCTTT. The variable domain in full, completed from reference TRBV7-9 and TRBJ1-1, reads DTGVSQNPRHKITKRGQNVTFRCDPISEHNRLYWYRQTLGQGPEFLTYFQNEAQLEKSRLLSDRFSAERPKGSFSTLEIQRTEQGDSAMYLCASSDRLTGEAFFGQGTRLTVV.

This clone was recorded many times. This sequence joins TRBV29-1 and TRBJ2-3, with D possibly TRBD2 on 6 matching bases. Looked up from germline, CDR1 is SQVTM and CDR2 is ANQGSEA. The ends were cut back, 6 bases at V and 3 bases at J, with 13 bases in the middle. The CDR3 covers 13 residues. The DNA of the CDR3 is TGCAGCGTCAAACCAGCGGGTACAGATACGCAGTATTTT. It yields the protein CSVKPAGTDTQYF.

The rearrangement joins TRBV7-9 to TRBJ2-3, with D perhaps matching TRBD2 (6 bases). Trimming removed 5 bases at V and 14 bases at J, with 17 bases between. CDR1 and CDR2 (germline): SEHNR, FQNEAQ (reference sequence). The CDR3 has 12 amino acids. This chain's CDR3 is CASSLRLGIWYF. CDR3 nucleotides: TGTGCCAGCAGCCTGCGACTAGGGATCTGGTATTTT.

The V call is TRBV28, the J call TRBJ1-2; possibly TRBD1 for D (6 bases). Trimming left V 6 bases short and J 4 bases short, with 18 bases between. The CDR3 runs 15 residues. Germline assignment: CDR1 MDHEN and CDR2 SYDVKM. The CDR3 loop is CASRTASTGGYGYTF. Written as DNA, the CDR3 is TGTGCCAGCAGAACAGCGTCGACAGGTGGCTATGGCTACACCTTC.

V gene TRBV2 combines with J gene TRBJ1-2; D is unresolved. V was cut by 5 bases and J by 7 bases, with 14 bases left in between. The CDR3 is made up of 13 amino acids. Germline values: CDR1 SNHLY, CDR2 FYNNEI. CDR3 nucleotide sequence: TGTGCCAGCAGTTCGACTCGGGAGGGTGGCTACACCTTC. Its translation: CASSSTREGGYTF.